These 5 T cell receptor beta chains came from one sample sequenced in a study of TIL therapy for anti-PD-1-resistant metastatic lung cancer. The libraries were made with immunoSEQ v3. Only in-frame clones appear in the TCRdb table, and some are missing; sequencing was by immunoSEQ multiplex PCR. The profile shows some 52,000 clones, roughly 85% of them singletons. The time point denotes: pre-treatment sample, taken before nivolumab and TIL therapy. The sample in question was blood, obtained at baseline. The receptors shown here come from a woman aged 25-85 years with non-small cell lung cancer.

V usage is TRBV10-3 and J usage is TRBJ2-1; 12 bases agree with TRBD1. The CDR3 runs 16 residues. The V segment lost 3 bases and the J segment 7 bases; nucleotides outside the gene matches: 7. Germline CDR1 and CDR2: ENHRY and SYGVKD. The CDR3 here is CAISEARDRGPNEQFF. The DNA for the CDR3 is TGTGCCATCAGTGAAGCCCGGGACAGGGGGCCAAATGAGCAGTTCTTC.

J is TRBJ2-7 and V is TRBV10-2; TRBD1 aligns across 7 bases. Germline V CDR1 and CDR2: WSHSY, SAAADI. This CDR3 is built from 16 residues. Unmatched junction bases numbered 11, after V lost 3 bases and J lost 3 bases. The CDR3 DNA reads TGCGCCAGCAGTGATCTCATCCCTGGACAGGACTACGAGCAGTACTTC. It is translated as CASSDLIPGQDYEQYF.

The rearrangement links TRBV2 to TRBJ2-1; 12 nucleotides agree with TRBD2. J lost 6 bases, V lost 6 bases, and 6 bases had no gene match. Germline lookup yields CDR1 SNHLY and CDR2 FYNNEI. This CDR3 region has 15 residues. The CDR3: CASRALAGGSNEQFF. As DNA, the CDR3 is TGTGCCAGCAGGGCTCTAGCGGGGGGGAGCAATGAGCAGTTCTTC. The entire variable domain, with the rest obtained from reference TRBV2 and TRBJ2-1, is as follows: EPEVTQTPSHQVTQMGQEVILRCVPISNHLYFYWYRQILGQKVEFLVSFYNNEISEKSEIFDDQFSVERPDGSNFTLKIRSTKLEDSAMYFCASRALAGGSNEQFFGPGTRLTVL.

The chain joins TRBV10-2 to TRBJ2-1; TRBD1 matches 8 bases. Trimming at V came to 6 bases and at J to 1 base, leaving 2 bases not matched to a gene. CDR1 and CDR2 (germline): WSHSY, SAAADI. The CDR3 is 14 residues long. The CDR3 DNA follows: TGCGCCAGCAGAGGACAGGGTTCCTACAATGAGCAGTTCTTC. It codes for CASRGQGSYNEQFF.

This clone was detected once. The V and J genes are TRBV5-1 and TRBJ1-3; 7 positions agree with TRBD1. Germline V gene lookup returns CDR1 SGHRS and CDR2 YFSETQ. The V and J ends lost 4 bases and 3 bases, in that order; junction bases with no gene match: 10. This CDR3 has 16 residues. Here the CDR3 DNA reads TGCGCCAGCAGCCGGGAGGACAGGACGGATGGAAACACCATATATTTT. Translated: CASSREDRTDGNTIYF.